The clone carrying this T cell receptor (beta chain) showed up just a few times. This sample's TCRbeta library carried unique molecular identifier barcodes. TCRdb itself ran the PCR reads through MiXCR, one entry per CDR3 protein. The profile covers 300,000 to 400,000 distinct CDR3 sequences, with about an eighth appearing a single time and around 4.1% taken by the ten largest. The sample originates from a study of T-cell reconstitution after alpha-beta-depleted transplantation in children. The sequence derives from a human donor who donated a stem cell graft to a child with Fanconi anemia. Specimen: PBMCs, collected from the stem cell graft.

The DNA of the CDR3 is TGTGCCAGCAGCCCATGGACGGGGGGAGGTGAAAAACTGTTTTTT. Translating gives CASSPWTGGGEKLFF. V gene TRBV7-8 combines with J gene TRBJ1-4; D perhaps matches TRBD1 (5 bases). The CDR3 sequence is 15 residues long. Germline CDR1 SGHVS, CDR2 FQNEAQ. V was shortened by 5 bases and J by 7 bases, with 17 bases between the two germline ends.